Shown below are 22 T cell receptor beta chains from a single sample sequenced in a study of blood T cells in healthy people across ages. A second PCR, run for about 7 to 12 cycles, used a sample-barcoded 5' primer plus a J-beta primer mix. TCRdb called the 5' RACE reads again in MiXCR, with one record for every CDR3 protein. Found here are 650,000 to 1,000,000 distinct CDR3 sequences, roughly 40% of them singletons; the top ten hold 10% to 15%. The sequencing input was blood. The receptor set was obtained from a man aged 18 to 35 in good health.

V gene TRBV15 combines with J gene TRBJ2-7; 8 bases align to TRBD1. Per the germline V gene, CDR1 is LNHNV and CDR2 is YYDKDF (reference sequence). V was pared by 0 bases and J by 5 bases, with 6 bases of the junction left unmatched. The CDR3 loop spans 15 amino acids. CDR3: CATSREGTGQDEQYF. CDR3 in DNA: TGTGCCACCAGCAGAGAAGGGACAGGTCAAGACGAGCAGTACTTC. Together with reference TRBV15 and TRBJ2-7, the CDR3 gives the full variable domain: DAMVIQNPRYQVTQFGKPVTLSCSQTLNHNVMYWYQQKSSQAPKLLFHYYDKDFNNEADTPDNFQSRRPNTSFCFLDIRSPGLGDTAMYLCATSREGTGQDEQYFGPGTRLTVT.

This clonotype has at least ten counts. The chain uses TRBV5-4 and TRBJ2-5; D is possibly TRBD2 (5 bases). With the DNA end fitting TRBJ2-7 better, the J assignment may be wrong. CDR3 length: 14 residues. Germline CDR1 is SGHNT and CDR2 is YYREEE (reference sequence). CDR3 nucleotide sequence: TGTGCCAGCAGCTTGTCTCCTAGCAATGACGAGCAGTACTTC. This translates into CASSLSPSNDEQYF.

This clonotype has just a few counts. The V gene is TRBV9, the J gene TRBJ1-5, with D possibly TRBD1 on 6 matching bases. In germline, CDR1 is SGDLS, CDR2 YYNGEE. CDR3 length equals 14 residues. The V end was cut by 10 bases, the J end by 0 bases, with 14 bases between. The CDR3 DNA sequence: TGTGCCGAGGGGGGGGTCGATAGCAATCAGCCCCAGCATTTT. This encodes CAEGGVDSNQPQHF.

V usage is TRBV20-1 and J usage is TRBJ2-2; TRBD2 aligns across 7 bases. Looked up from germline, CDR1 is DFQATT and CDR2 is SNEGSKA (reference sequence). Trimming removed 1 base from V and 6 bases from J; junction bases left unmatched: 20. The CDR3 runs to 19 residues. The CDR3 DNA reads TGCAGTGCTAGAGGGGGGTTCGGAGCGGGGCTCCTGATTGCCGGGGAGCTGTTTTTT. This codes for CSARGGFGAGLLIAGELFF.

The chain employs TRBV24-1 and TRBJ2-1; the D gene is possibly TRBD2 (7 bases). The CDR3 is made up of 18 amino acids. Deletions cut 3 bases from V and 7 bases from J, with 24 bases between. Germline V gives CDR1 KGHDR, CDR2 SFDVKD. The CDR3 bases are TGTGCCACCAGTGATCAGCGGGGCACGTACGGGGGCCTAAATGAGCAGTTCTTC. It codes for CATSDQRGTYGGLNEQFF.

There are a few counts of this clonotype. The chain combines TRBV20-1 with TRBJ2-3; TRBD2 matches at 8 bases. The germline CDR1 and CDR2 sequences are DFQATT and SNEGSKA (reference sequence). The length of the CDR3 is 14 residues. V shed 0 bases and J 4 bases; nucleotides not matched to a gene: 3. This CDR3 reads CSARDGLAPDTQYF. CDR3 DNA: TGCAGTGCTAGAGATGGACTAGCCCCAGATACGCAGTATTTT.

This clonotype showed up just once. The gene calls are TRBV10-2 and TRBJ2-5, with D tentatively TRBD1 (6 bases). CDR3 length equals 13 residues. Trimming stripped 10 bases from V and 5 bases from J, with 17 bases between. The germline gives CDR1 WSHSY, CDR2 SAAADI. The CDR3 sequence: CATQRGIGETQYF. In DNA, the CDR3 is TGCGCCACCCAGAGGGGGATTGGCGAGACCCAGTACTTC.

This chain joins TRBV4-1 and TRBJ2-7; D is ambiguous. Germline V gene sequence: CDR1 MGHRA, CDR2 YSYEKL. V was pared by 0 bases and J by 5 bases, with 5 bases between. The CDR3 covers 12 residues. The CDR3 nucleotides are TGCGCCAGCAGCCAAGATTACGACGAGCAGTACTTC. It specifies CASSQDYDEQYF.

The V call is TRBV5-6, the J call TRBJ2-1; no definite D call. CDR1 SGHDT and CDR2 YYEEEE come from the germline V gene. This CDR3 is built from 12 residues. V was shortened by 1 base and J by 7 bases, with 6 bases between the two germline ends. DNA for the CDR3: TGTGCCAGCAGCTTGTTTGTGAATGAGCAGTTCTTC. Translating it yields CASSLFVNEQFF.

Regarding this clonotype: An end of the junction differs from the germline gene, which may be a read error. The chain is built from TRBV6-5 and TRBJ2-7; the D gene is possibly TRBD2 (5 bases). The CDR3 consists of 13 residues. Germline CDR1 is MNHEY and CDR2 is SVGAGI. The CDR3 DNA reads TGTGCCAGCAGTGACTCGCGAGGGTACGAGCAGTACTTC. Amino acids: CASSDSRGYEQYF.

The rearrangement joins TRBV12-3 or TRBV12-4 to TRBJ1-5, with 7 bases that match TRBD1. The CDR3 spans 15 residues. V dropped 5 bases and J dropped 2; count of bases not matched to a gene: 6. CDR3 in amino acids: CASSTGVSGNQPQHF. For the CDR3, the DNA is TGTGCCAGCAGTACAGGGGTTAGTGGCAATCAGCCCCAGCATTTT.

The chain has TRBV9 and TRBJ2-3; perhaps TRBD2 as D (6 bases). The V gene lost 0 bases and the J gene lost 4 bases, with 15 bases spanning the gap. The CDR3 extends over 16 amino acids. From germline, CDR1 is SGDLS and CDR2 YYNGEE. The DNA of the CDR3 is TGTGCCAGCAGCGTAGTCCCTGCGGGAAGCGCAGATACGCAGTATTTT. It is translated as CASSVVPAGSADTQYF.

This rearrangement joins TRBV20-1 to TRBJ1-4; D perhaps matches TRBD1 (5 bases). The CDR3 extends over 16 amino acids. The V end was cut by 0 bases, the J end by 5 bases, with 16 bases between. The germline CDR1 and CDR2 sequences are DFQATT and SNEGSKA (reference sequence). The CDR3 sequence is CSARDHGGAVNEKLFF. The DNA of the CDR3 is TGCAGTGCTAGAGATCACGGCGGGGCCGTGAATGAAAAACTGTTTTTT.

The chain joins TRBV28 to TRBJ2-1; 9 nucleotides align to TRBD2. J was trimmed by 4 bases and V by 6 bases; bases with no gene match: 7. In germline, CDR1 is MDHEN, CDR2 SYDVKM. The CDR3 consists of 15 residues. The CDR3 coding sequence is TGTGCCAGCAGGTCCACCCTAGCGGGGTACAATGAGCAGTTCTTC. Residues: CASRSTLAGYNEQFF.

About this clonotype itself: A much larger clone sits a single nucleotide away, making a read error possible. The CDR3 reads CASSPLWGLNTEAFF. CDR3 nucleotides: TGTGCCAGCAGCCCACTTTGGGGATTGAACACTGAAGCTTTCTTT. V gene TRBV13 combines with J gene TRBJ1-1; D ambiguous. Trimming left V 5 bases short and J 0 bases short, with 13 bases between. The germline V gene has CDR1 PRHDT and CDR2 FYEKMQ (reference sequence). There are 15 residues in the CDR3.

This clonotype was seen a few times. This sequence joins TRBV20-1 and TRBJ2-5; the match to TRBD2 covers 7 bases. Germline CDR1 reads DFQATT; CDR2 reads SNEGSKA (reference sequence). CDR3 length equals 14 residues. V shed 0 bases and J 5 bases; nucleotides not matched to a gene: 6. CDR3 coding DNA: TGCAGTGCTAGAGATTGGGGGGGAGGCGAGACCCAGTACTTC. Translation: CSARDWGGGETQYF.

This clonotype was detected ten times or more. V gene TRBV20-1 combines with J gene TRBJ1-1; 10 nucleotides line up with TRBD1. The CDR3 is 16 residues long. Germline CDR1 DFQATT, CDR2 SNEGSKA (reference sequence). Trimming at V came to 1 base and at J to 5 bases, leaving 10 bases not matched to a gene. CDR3 in DNA: TGCAGTGCTAGAGCGTCCGGGACAGGGGTGAGGACTGAAGCTTTCTTT. Its translation: CSARASGTGVRTEAFF.

This clonotype was detected a few times. This rearrangement joins TRBV12-3 or TRBV12-4 to TRBJ1-4, with D possibly matching TRBD1 (5 bases). V lost 3 bases and J 8 bases, leaving 16 bases between the germline ends. CDR3 size: 15 residues. CDR3: CASSLGDSLGEKLFF. The CDR3 region has the DNA TGTGCCAGCAGTTTGGGGGATTCCTTGGGAGAAAAACTGTTTTTT.

This rearrangement joins TRBV12-3 or TRBV12-4 to TRBJ1-5; D gene ambiguous. This CDR3 has 16 amino acids. V lost 3 bases to trimming and J lost 7 bases, with 19 bases between them. The CDR3 coding sequence is TGTGCCAGCAGTTTGCTGGCCTTCCCCGCGGGCCAGCCCCAGCATTTT. It specifies CASSLLAFPAGQPQHF.

Turning to this clonotype: A much larger clone lies one base from this, so it may be a read error. The chain employs TRBV12-3 or TRBV12-4 and TRBJ2-7; a possible D gene is TRBD1 (7 bases). Trimming pared 4 bases from V and 2 bases from J, leaving 9 bases between. This CDR3 is 13 amino acids long. CDR3 nucleotides: TGTGCCAGCAGTTGGAGGGGGCCCTACGAGCAGTACTTC. The encoded protein is CASSWRGPYEQYF.

To note about this clonotype: A much more abundant neighbour one base away suggests this may be a read error. The chain combines TRBV12-3 or TRBV12-4 with TRBJ1-2; D remains ambiguous. The V end lost 0 bases, the J end lost 7 bases, and 12 bases lay between the germline ends. The CDR3 has 14 residues. In nucleotides, the CDR3 is TGTGCCAGCAGTTTAGCCCCTAATACTGGTGGCTACACCTTC. Its translation: CASSLAPNTGGYTF.

This clonotype was counted a single time. V gene TRBV29-1 combines with J gene TRBJ2-1; 10 bases align to TRBD2. Per germline, CDR1 SQVTM and CDR2 ANQGSEA. V lost 4 bases to trimming and J lost 4 bases; unmatched junction nucleotides: 16. The CDR3 runs 18 residues. The chain's CDR3 is CSVGGGIAGGRGYNEQFF. DNA of the CDR3: TGCAGCGTTGGAGGGGGGATAGCGGGAGGTCGTGGGTACAATGAGCAGTTCTTC.